These 2 T cell receptor beta chains were all obtained from the same sample, sequenced in a study of blood T cells in healthy people across ages. Primed by a sample-barcoded 5' primer and a J-beta primer mix, a second PCR proceeded for about 6 to 11 cycles. In TCRdb, the 5' RACE reads were re-called with MiXCR into one record per CDR3 protein. Of 750,000 to 1,000,000 distinct CDR3 sequences in the sample, approximately 32% were seen once. These data were also filed under a second study, of T cells of mothers and their children.

Input material: blood. These receptors came from a woman aged 40 to 55 in good health.

Only a few counts were recorded for this clonotype. V usage is TRBV27 and J usage is TRBJ2-3; either TRBD1 or TRBD2 may supply D (7 bases each). Per germline, CDR1 MNHEY and CDR2 SMNVEV (reference sequence). The CDR3 totals 15 residues. Trimming shortened V by 5 bases and J by 5 bases, and 17 bases separated the two germline ends. The CDR3 DNA follows: TGTGCCAGCAGTCTTATCAGGGGGGGGGTAGATACGCAGTATTTT. It codes for CASSLIRGGVDTQYF.

With regard to this clonotype: At one boundary the junction diverges from the germline segment, which might be a read error. The CDR3 DNA follows: TGTGTCAGCAGTTTCGCAGGGGTAGGCGGTGAAAAACTGTTTTTT. It translates to CVSSFAGVGGEKLFF. The gene calls are TRBV12-3 or TRBV12-4 and TRBJ1-4; weak D call: TRBD1 (6 bases). The CDR3 loop spans 15 amino acids.